This T cell receptor (beta chain) is from a study of T cell responses to AZD1222 COVID-19 vaccine. Study-wide context: Timing groups of about 4 and about 12 weeks for second doses were pooled. Study results and caveats: Spike-specific TCRs gained breadth and depth after people received two AZD1222 doses. Repertoire sampling occurred only after the peak T cell response. Targets within unmutated variant regions were reportedly found for nearly half of spike-specific TCRs.

TCRdb's table, derived via immunoSEQ multiplex PCR, lists solely in-frame clones and lacks some. The sample holds fewer than 50,000 clones; around 80% are singletons and the top ten take about 3.6%. In regard to this clone: Antigen: not known.

The germline CDR1 and CDR2 sequences are ENHRY and SYGVKD. With 3 bases removed from V and 0 bases from J, the gap between germline ends came to 9 bases. There are 15 residues in the CDR3. The TCR originated in an adult in good health. Sequencing was performed on peripheral blood, taken on day 0 of AZD1222 vaccination. The chain joins TRBV10-3 to TRBJ1-3; D is uncertain. The CDR3 sequence: CAISDIIVSGNTIYF. CDR3 coding DNA: TGTGCCATCAGTGATATCATTGTCTCTGGAAACACCATATATTTT.